This T cell receptor (beta chain) was captured by sequencing in a study of blood T cells in healthy people across ages. On this clonotype: Its antigen is unidentified.

Those donating, healthy Caucasian individuals from Russia, were aged about 6 to 100. The total RNA that was extracted per sample amounted to at least 5 micrograms. Whole-study findings and limits: Fewer expanded clones and more diversity marked long-lived versus aged donors. Age brought a roughly linear fall in TCR beta diversity measured per million T cells.

CDR1 is MNHNY, CDR2 SVGAGI, per germline (reference sequence). The CDR3 spans 15 residues. With 0 bases removed from V and 5 bases from J, the gap between germline ends came to 13 bases. Using a J-beta primer mix together with a sample-barcoded 5' primer, a second PCR was run for about 6 to 12 cycles. TCRdb recomputed calls from the 5' RACE reads with MiXCR, one row per CDR3 protein. The sample includes under 2,000,000 distinct CDR3 sequences, roughly 49% of them seen just once. The clonotype was recovered from a woman in her thirties or forties in good health. Input material: blood. This chain uses TRBV6-6 with TRBJ1-1; D unclear. The CDR3 nucleotides are TGTGCCAGCAGTTACTCGCGCAGCCCCGGGACTGAAGCTTTCTTT. The encoded protein is CASSYSRSPGTEAFF.